The 7 T cell receptor beta chains below were found in one sample sequenced in a study of identical twins. Using its own MiXCR run on the 5' RACE reads, TCRdb lists one record per CDR3 protein. The table has about 570,000 distinct CDR3 sequences, approximately 10% seen once. The sample also formed part of further work on yellow fever vaccine responses in identical twins.

The sequencing input was PBMCs. These receptors were taken from a woman aged 18-29 years in good health.

This clonotype occurred a few times. J is TRBJ2-7 and V is TRBV12-3 or TRBV12-4; 9 bases align to TRBD1. This CDR3 comprises 14 residues. Trimming cost V 5 bases and J 9 bases; bases outside gene matches: 11. This chain's CDR3 is CASSNSDRGFGQYF. The CDR3 DNA sequence: TGTGCCAGCAGTAACTCGGACAGGGGATTTGGGCAGTACTTC.

This clonotype showed up many times. The chain uses TRBV7-2 and TRBJ1-2; D is uncertain. The length of the CDR3 is 12 residues. The germline V and J ends were trimmed by 6 bases and 3 bases, with 8 bases remaining between them. The germline CDR1 and CDR2 sequences are SGHTA and FQGNSA. In nucleotides, the CDR3 is TGTGCCAGCAGACAATCGTACTATGGCTACACCTTC. It encodes CASRQSYYGYTF.

The table lists this clonotype with many counts. The J gene is TRBJ2-1, the V gene TRBV12-3 or TRBV12-4; D may be TRBD2 (7 bases). There are 16 residues in the CDR3. Trimming stripped 1 base from V and 7 bases from J, with 17 bases between. Here the CDR3 DNA reads TGTGCCAGCAGTTTAGAAATGGGAGGGGGGGTTAATGAGCAGTTCTTC. It yields the protein CASSLEMGGGVNEQFF.

This clonotype was counted only a few times. The chain recombines TRBV20-1 with TRBJ2-7; 7 bases align to TRBD2. This CDR3 region has 14 residues. Germline loops: CDR1 DFQATT, CDR2 SNEGSKA (reference sequence). The V and J ends lost 3 bases and 5 bases, in that order; junction bases with no gene match: 10. The DNA for the CDR3 is TGCAGTGCTAGTTACGGCGGGAGCTTCAACGAGCAGTACTTC. This codes for CSASYGGSFNEQYF.

In this sample, this clonotype turned up a few times. CDR3 in amino acids: CASSKAGQGANTGELFF. The DNA for the CDR3 is TGTGCCAGCAGCAAAGCCGGACAGGGGGCTAACACCGGGGAGCTGTTTTTT. This chain uses TRBV21-1 with TRBJ2-2; the table's D call of TRBD1 was not tested on the DNA. TRBV21-1 is given as a pseudogene. This CDR3 region has 17 residues.

At least ten counts were recorded for this clonotype. V usage is TRBV7-9 and J usage is TRBJ2-5, with TRBD1 as a possible D gene (6 bases). In germline, CDR1 is SEHNR, CDR2 FQNEAQ (reference sequence). Trimming removed 1 base at V and 4 bases at J, with 7 bases between. CDR3 length: 13 amino acids. In nucleotides, the CDR3 is TGTGCCAGCAGCTTAGTGGGGGCAGAGACCCAGTACTTC. Translated, it gives CASSLVGAETQYF.

V and J are TRBV20-1 and TRBJ1-1, with 11 bases that match TRBD1. This CDR3 has 13 amino acids. Per germline, CDR1 DFQATT and CDR2 SNEGSKA (reference sequence). After removal of 6 bases from V and 3 bases from J, the junction contained 3 bases not matched to a gene. The DNA of the CDR3 is TGCAGTGCCCCGGGACAGGGGGACACTGAAGCTTTCTTT. It encodes CSAPGQGDTEAFF.